The clone carrying this TCR beta chain was picked up a small number of times. The antigen remains unidentified. TCRdb re-called the reads with MiXCR, one entry per CDR3 protein. The table lists approximately 470,000 distinct CDR3 sequences, 42% of them singletons. The junction had 5 bases not matched to a gene; V was cut back by 0 bases and J by 4 bases. The CDR3 is 16 residues long. Per the germline V gene, CDR1 is SGHVS and CDR2 is FNYEAQ. The source of the sample is a study of T cell repertoires in cytomegalovirus infection. On the study more broadly: Signatures in public TCR beta sequences pointed to both CMV infection and matching HLA type.

The study's findings and limits: Dominant in the ex vivo response were TCR beta clonotypes restricted by HLA-C and specific for CMV.

Material: cultured PBMCs, obtained from culture after CMV antigen stimulation. This clonotype was obtained from a human donor in good health (CMV status not recorded). Some clones in this sample may be carry-over from other donors' samples. The chain recombines TRBV7-6 with TRBJ2-1; TRBD2 aligns across 8 bases. Here the CDR3 reads CASSLAGSGMYNEQFF. Here the CDR3 DNA reads TGTGCCAGCAGCTTAGCAGGTAGCGGGATGTACAATGAGCAGTTCTTC.